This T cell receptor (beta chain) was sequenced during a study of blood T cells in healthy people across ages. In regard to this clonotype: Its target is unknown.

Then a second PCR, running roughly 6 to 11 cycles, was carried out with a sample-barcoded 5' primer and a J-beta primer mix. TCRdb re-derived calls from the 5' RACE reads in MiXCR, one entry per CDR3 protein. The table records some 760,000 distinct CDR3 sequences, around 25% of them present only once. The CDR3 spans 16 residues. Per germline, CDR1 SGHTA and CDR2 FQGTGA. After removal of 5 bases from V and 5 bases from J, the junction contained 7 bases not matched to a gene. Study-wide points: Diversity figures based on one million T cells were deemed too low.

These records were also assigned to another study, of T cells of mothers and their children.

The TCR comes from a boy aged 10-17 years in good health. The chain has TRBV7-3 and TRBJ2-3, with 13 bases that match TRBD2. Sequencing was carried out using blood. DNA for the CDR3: TGTGCCAGCAGCAAAGGACTAGCGGGAGCGGGAGATACGCAGTATTTT. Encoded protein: CASSKGLAGAGDTQYF.